This record concerns one TCR beta chain sequence. The CDR3 has 13 amino acids. Looked up from germline, CDR1 is WNHNN and CDR2 is SYGVQD (reference sequence). V shed 5 bases and J shed 3 bases, with 10 bases lying between them. Per the original methods: Reference gene primer amplification gave estimated nucleated cell counts. Some clones are missing from TCRdb's copy, which holds only in-frame ones; the method was immunoSEQ multiplex PCR. V and J calls and clone size come straight from that table; D and trimming were deduced from the DNA. The sample records around 31,000 clones, approximately 90% being singletons. The data are from a study of blood T cell repertoires in COVID-19. The overall study: The origin of the acute and convalescent COVID-19 samples was the United States, Italy and Spain.

The chain uses TRBV10-1 and TRBJ1-1; a possible D gene is TRBD1 (6 bases). Sequences were obtained from peripheral blood. This sequence originates from an older man with acute or convalescent COVID-19. As DNA, the CDR3 is TGCGCCAGCAGTCGTAACAGGGACACTGAAGCTTTCTTT. Its protein is CASSRNRDTEAFF.